One and the same sample provided the 28 T cell receptor beta chains below, sequenced in a study of graft-versus-host responses after intestinal transplantation. Using immunoSEQ multiplex PCR, the repertoire was profiled, and TCRdb retains in-frame clones only, with some absent. The repertoire consists of fewer than 130,000 clones, with 93% occurring once and the leading ten covering roughly 0.5%. Antigens of these TCRs are unknown. The material sequenced was unstimulated CD8+ T cells sorted from spleen or lymph node cells, taken before intestinal transplant. These receptors were collected from a human donor who received an intestinal transplant.

This chain joins TRBV25-1 and TRBJ2-1, with D uncertain. From germline, CDR1 is MGHDK and CDR2 SYGVNS. The CDR3 sequence is 13 residues long. The V and J ends lost 8 bases and 4 bases respectively, with 12 bases between them. For the CDR3, the DNA is TGTGCCAGCTTCGACTCATTATACAATGAGCAGTTCTTC. Residues: CASFDSLYNEQFF. The whole variable domain, filled in from reference TRBV25-1 and TRBJ2-1, reads EADIYQTPRYLVIGTGKKITLECSQTMGHDKMYWYQQDPGMELHLIHYSYGVNSTEKGDLSSESTVSRIRTEHFPLTLESARPSHTSQYLCASFDSLYNEQFFGPGTRLTVL.

The V gene is TRBV7-8, the J gene TRBJ2-3, with D uncertain. Germline V gives CDR1 SGHVS, CDR2 FQNEAQ. The CDR3 is 11 residues long. Trimming stripped 8 bases from V and 0 bases from J, with 3 bases between. This chain's CDR3 is CASGSTDTQYF. The CDR3, as DNA: TGTGCCAGCGGGAGCACAGATACGCAGTATTTT.

For the CDR3, the DNA is TGTGCCAGCAGTTTAAGTTCCCGGAGGGGCAAAAACATTCAGTACTTC. Protein product: CASSLSSRRGKNIQYF. V gene TRBV28 combines with J gene TRBJ2-4; weak D call: TRBD2 (6 bases). The CDR3 spans 16 residues. V was cut by 2 bases and J by 3 bases, with 14 bases left in between. Per the germline V gene, CDR1 is MDHEN and CDR2 is SYDVKM. Drawing the rest from reference TRBV28 and TRBJ2-4, the complete variable domain is DVKVTQSSRYLVKRTGEKVFLECVQDMDHENMFWYRQDPGLGLRLIYFSYDVKMKEKGDIPEGYSVSREKKERFSLILESASTNQTSMYLCASSLSSRRGKNIQYFGAGTRLSVL.

The chain employs TRBV25-1 and TRBJ1-3; no firm D call. CDR1 and CDR2 (germline): MGHDK, SYGVNS. Trimming left V 3 bases short and J 0 bases short, with 12 bases between. The CDR3 runs to 16 residues. The DNA for the CDR3 is TGTGCCAGCAGTGAGCCGGGTCCAAACTCTGGAAACACCATATATTTT. It specifies CASSEPGPNSGNTIYF.

This clone has only one observation. V usage is TRBV19 and J usage is TRBJ2-1; D call uncertain. Germline loops: CDR1 LNHDA, CDR2 SQIVND (reference sequence). This CDR3 comprises 13 residues. V was pared by 2 bases and J by 6 bases, with 8 bases between. CDR3 in amino acids: CASSITVGNEQFF. Here the CDR3 DNA reads TGTGCCAGTAGTATAACCGTGGGCAATGAGCAGTTCTTC. Full variable domain (missing parts from reference TRBV19 and TRBJ2-1): DGGITQSPKYLFRKEGQNVTLSCEQNLNHDAMYWYRQDPGQGLRLIYYSQIVNDFQKGDIAEGYSVSREKKESFPLTVTSAQKNPTAFYLCASSITVGNEQFFGPGTRLTVL.

The chain uses TRBV7-9 and TRBJ2-3; the D call may be TRBD1 or TRBD2 (6 bases each). The CDR3 extends over 15 amino acids. Trimming cost V 2 bases and J 4 bases, with 13 bases left between them. Per germline, CDR1 SEHNR and CDR2 FQNEAQ (reference sequence). The DNA for the CDR3 is TGTGCCAGCAGCTTATTAGAGGAGGGGGCAGATACGCAGTATTTT. Protein: CASSLLEEGADTQYF.

V is TRBV9 and J is TRBJ2-1, with 8 bases matching TRBD2. CDR3 length: 14 amino acids. Germline V CDR1 and CDR2: SGDLS, YYNGEE. V shed 5 bases and J 6 bases; nucleotides not matched to a gene: 7. In DNA form, the CDR3 reads TGTGCCAGCAGTGCGAGCGGGAGCTCCAATGAGCAGTTCTTC. Protein sequence: CASSASGSSNEQFF.

This clone has a single count. CDR3 in amino acids: CASSGPTNIQYF. CDR3 in DNA: TGTGCCAGCAGCGGACCAACAAACATTCAGTACTTC. The chain combines TRBV7-9 with TRBJ2-4; no clear D gene. From germline, CDR1 is SEHNR and CDR2 FQNEAQ (reference sequence). The CDR3 has 12 amino acids. V was pared by 5 bases and J by 6 bases, with 8 bases between.

V usage is TRBV7-6 and J usage is TRBJ2-7, with no clear D. CDR3 length equals 13 residues. The germline CDR1 and CDR2 sequences are SGHVS and FNYEAQ. The germline V and J ends were trimmed by 5 bases and 6 bases, with 14 bases remaining between them. The CDR3 sequence is CASSHAVLSEQYF. The CDR3 region has the DNA TGTGCCAGCAGCCACGCGGTATTGAGCGAGCAGTACTTC.

This chain uses TRBV28 with TRBJ2-7, with TRBD2 matching over 9 bases. The CDR3 is 16 amino acids. V trimming: 4 bases; J trimming: 4 bases; junction bases outside the gene matches: 11. Germline V gives CDR1 MDHEN, CDR2 SYDVKM. CDR3 in DNA: TGTGCCAGCAGTTCGTGGCCTAGCGGGACCAATTACGAGCAGTACTTC. It yields the protein CASSSWPSGTNYEQYF.

The rearrangement uses TRBV10-2 and TRBJ2-7; D may match TRBD1 or TRBD2 (5 bases each). The CDR3 is 14 residues long. The V end lost 5 bases, the J end lost 1 base, and 12 bases lay between the germline ends. Germline-derived CDR1 and CDR2 are WSHSY and SAAADI. CDR3 DNA sequence: TGCGCCAGCAGTACGGGGCCCTGGTCCTACGAGCAGTACTTC. It codes for CASSTGPWSYEQYF.

The chain recombines TRBV30 with TRBJ2-7; the D is unclear. Trimming stripped 4 bases from V and 1 base from J, with 8 bases between. Germline loops: CDR1 GTSNPN, CDR2 SVGIG (reference sequence). This CDR3 spans 12 amino acids. The CDR3: CAWIGGSYEQYF. The CDR3 nucleotides read TGTGCCTGGATCGGCGGTTCCTACGAGCAGTACTTC.

The V call is TRBV2, the J call TRBJ2-3; D is unresolved. The CDR3 extends over 13 amino acids. V gave up 7 bases and J gave up 0 bases, with 8 bases separating them. Germline loops: CDR1 SNHLY, CDR2 FYNNEI. CDR3 residues: CASTRLSTDTQYF. In DNA, the CDR3 is TGTGCCAGCACCAGACTGAGCACAGATACGCAGTATTTT.

This sequence joins TRBV19 and TRBJ2-7; 9 nucleotides line up with TRBD2. Germline CDR1 and CDR2: LNHDA and SQIVND (reference sequence). The J segment lost 6 bases and the V segment lost 5 bases, leaving 11 bases of the junction unmatched. The CDR3 has 15 amino acids. The CDR3 reads CASSPGTSSLREQYF. In DNA form, the CDR3 reads TGTGCCAGTAGTCCAGGGACTAGCAGTTTACGCGAGCAGTACTTC.

The chain combines TRBV7-3 with TRBJ2-7; no clear D gene. The germline CDR1 and CDR2 sequences are SGHTA and FQGTGA. The CDR3 contains 14 residues. Trimming removed 4 bases at V and 2 bases at J, with 12 bases between. The DNA of the CDR3 is TGTGCCAGCAGCTCATCGCCCGGCCCCTACGAGCAGTACTTC. It yields the protein CASSSSPGPYEQYF.

The chain uses TRBV11-2 and TRBJ2-1; 7 bases line up with TRBD2. This CDR3 comprises 16 residues. In germline, CDR1 is SGHAT, CDR2 FQNNGV. V trimming: 0 bases; J trimming: 5 bases; junction bases outside the gene matches: 7. This CDR3 reads CASSLDGGGPNNEQFF. CDR3 sequence (DNA): TGTGCCAGCAGCTTAGATGGGGGAGGGCCCAACAATGAGCAGTTCTTC.

This chain joins TRBV27 and TRBJ2-1, with TRBD1 matching over 7 bases. In germline, CDR1 is MNHEY, CDR2 SMNVEV (reference sequence). The CDR3 runs 15 residues. The junction had 7 bases not matched to a gene; V was cut back by 5 bases and J by 3 bases. The CDR3 DNA follows: TGTGCCAGCAGTCCGGACAGGCGGCTCTACAATGAGCAGTTCTTC. Its translation is CASSPDRRLYNEQFF.

The chain uses TRBV28 and TRBJ2-2, with TRBD2 matching 7 bases. Germline V gene sequence: CDR1 MDHEN, CDR2 SYDVKM. The CDR3 runs to 16 residues. V was clipped by 3 bases and J by 7 bases; unmatched bases: 11. The CDR3 nucleotides are TGTGCCAGCAGTTTGGGGGTTCGACTAGCTTTCGGGGAGCTGTTTTTT. It yields the protein CASSLGVRLAFGELFF.

The V call is TRBV13, the J call TRBJ2-1; maybe TRBD2 (5 bases). Germline V lookup: CDR1 PRHDT, CDR2 FYEKMQ (reference sequence). CDR3 length equals 14 residues. Trimming shortened V by 6 bases and J by 0 bases, and 9 bases separated the two germline ends. The CDR3 loop reads CASRQGSSYNEQFF. The CDR3 bases are TGTGCCAGCAGACAAGGGAGCTCCTACAATGAGCAGTTCTTC.

The V gene is TRBV2, the J gene TRBJ1-5; the D gene is possibly TRBD1 (6 bases). Looked up from germline, CDR1 is SNHLY and CDR2 is FYNNEI. The CDR3 has 14 amino acids. V was trimmed by 7 bases and J by 6 bases, leaving 16 bases between them. The CDR3 spells CASNPGQGGQPQHF. CDR3 nucleotides: TGTGCCAGCAACCCGGGGCAAGGGGGTCAGCCCCAGCATTTT. The full variable domain, rest sourced from reference TRBV2 and TRBJ1-5, is EPEVTQTPSHQVTQMGQEVILRCVPISNHLYFYWYRQILGQKVEFLVSFYNNEISEKSEIFDDQFSVERPDGSNFTLKIRSTKLEDSAMYFCASNPGQGGQPQHFGDGTRLSIL.

The V gene is TRBV6-6, the J gene TRBJ2-5; the D is unclear. CDR3 size: 13 residues. The V gene lost 0 bases and the J gene lost 2 bases, with 4 bases spanning the gap. The germline gives CDR1 MNHNY, CDR2 SVGAGI (reference sequence). CDR3 in amino acids: CASSYSLQETQYF. Written as DNA, the CDR3 is TGTGCCAGCAGTTACTCGTTGCAAGAGACCCAGTACTTC.

The chain carries TRBV27 and TRBJ2-2; 8 bases are shared with TRBD2. Unmatched junction bases numbered 2, after V lost 7 bases and J lost 7 bases. The CDR3 covers 12 residues. Germline CDR1 is MNHEY and CDR2 is SMNVEV (reference sequence). The CDR3 spells CASNAGGGELFF. In DNA, the CDR3 is TGTGCCAGCAATGCGGGAGGCGGGGAGCTGTTTTTT.

The V gene is TRBV7-2, the J gene TRBJ2-5; no clear D gene. CDR1 and CDR2 (germline): SGHTA, FQGNSA. Trimming stripped 1 base from V and 2 bases from J, with 11 bases between. The CDR3 extends over 15 amino acids. CDR3 sequence: CASSLDLGGQETQYF. CDR3 DNA sequence: TGTGCCAGCAGCTTAGATCTCGGTGGACAAGAGACCCAGTACTTC.

CDR3 in DNA: TGCGCCAGCAGCCAAACCGGGACCGCTCTGTACGAGCAGTACTTC. This sequence encodes CASSQTGTALYEQYF. The chain recombines TRBV4-1 with TRBJ2-7; perhaps D is TRBD1 or TRBD2 (5 bases each). The length of the CDR3 is 15 residues. V was shortened by 2 bases and J by 4 bases, with 15 bases between the two germline ends. The germline V gene has CDR1 MGHRA and CDR2 YSYEKL.

The chain combines TRBV5-5 with TRBJ1-1; D is uncertain. Germline V gene sequence: CDR1 SGHKS, CDR2 YYEKEE (reference sequence). CDR3 length equals 12 residues. V was trimmed by 1 base and J by 0 bases, leaving 1 base between them. In DNA, the CDR3 is TGTGCCAGCAGCTTGCTGAACACTGAAGCTTTCTTT. This codes for CASSLLNTEAFF.

The DNA of the CDR3 is TGCGCCAGCAGCTCCACTAGCGCTCGCGAGCAGTACTTC. Translation gives CASSSTSAREQYF. The rearrangement links TRBV5-1 to TRBJ2-7, with TRBD2 matching over 7 bases. Germline values: CDR1 SGHRS, CDR2 YFSETQ. The CDR3 is 13 residues long. The junction had 6 bases not matched to a gene; V was cut back by 3 bases and J by 6 bases. Based on the CDR3 plus reference TRBV5-1 and TRBJ2-7, the full variable domain is KAGVTQTPRYLIKTRGQQVTLSCSPISGHRSVSWYQQTPGQGLQFLFEYFSETQRNKGNFPGRFSGRQFSNSRSEMNVSTLELGDSALYLCASSSTSAREQYFGPGTRLTVT.

The genes are TRBV9 and TRBJ2-1, with D perhaps TRBD2 (6 bases). V dropped 7 bases and J dropped 5 bases, with 19 bases sitting between them. The germline V gene encodes CDR1 SGDLS and CDR2 YYNGEE. This CDR3 has 15 amino acids. The DNA for the CDR3 is TGTGCCAGCTCCCTGGGGGACTCCACCCACAATGAGCAGTTCTTC. Translated, it gives CASSLGDSTHNEQFF.

CDR3 sequence reads: CASSPLTGLYTF. CDR3 DNA sequence: TGTGCCAGCAGCCCACTGACAGGGCTCTACACCTTC. The V and J genes are TRBV5-6 and TRBJ1-2, with 7 bases lining up with TRBD1. The V segment lost 4 bases and the J segment 10 bases; nucleotides outside the gene matches: 7. CDR1 and CDR2 from the germline V gene are SGHDT and YYEEEE. The CDR3 contains 12 residues.